This T cell receptor (beta chain) was recovered during a study of blood T cell repertoires in COVID-19 (TCRdb year 2020). Regarding the study in general: The collaborator samples originated in the United States, Italy and Spain and spanned the acute and convalescent phases of COVID-19. The prospective study material was composed of cDNA or gDNA derived from T cells, B-cell-depleted T cells, or PBMCs. Subjects who had been exposed to COVID-19, were actively infected with it, or had recovered from it provided the deeply sampled blood TCRbeta repertoires that made up the dataset. The repertoires were released in a freely available public database intended as a resource for research on the immune response to SARS-CoV-2. Samples were obtained from the ongoing ImmuneRACE study (first 160 participants) and from about 1,300 subjects provided by 6 global collaborators. Sample metadata almost always included a de-identified subject ID, COVID-19 status, age in years and sex. Where available, HLA class I and class II types were taken from metadata supplied by the sample provider and were not determined by assay-based typing. General findings and caveats noted by the study authors: The amount of clinical and demographic metadata varied by source and participant and was provided uncurated.

To note about this clone: Its antigen remains unidentified. Base qualities are not at hand, and no much larger clone is one base apart.

TCRbeta CDR3 regions were amplified from genomic DNA by means of the immunoSEQ Assay, a bias-controlled multiplex PCR. For the original study's pipeline: The number of nucleated cells in each sample was estimated by amplification of reference gene primers within the assay. To quantify the absolute abundance of each unique TCRbeta CDR3 rearrangement, sequence reads were collapsed and filtered. For each sample, productive Simpson clonality was calculated as the square root of Simpson's diversity index across productive rearrangements. The table was pulled from immuneACCESS by TCRdb, which kept in-frame rearrangements only. Such tables lose some clones; where checked, under half of the loss comes from unresolved V genes, and the rest has no known cause. For V, J and clone size, that table is used; D and trimming come from the DNA. A total of 85,000 or so clones appear in this sample, 75% to 90% of them only once. The ten biggest clones cover 27% of the sample.

The CDR3 holds 12 amino acids from the cysteine to the phenylalanine. The kept DNA is CDR3 alone, 36 bases in frame from the first base. CDR1 and CDR2 are drawn from the germline V gene: SGHRS, YFSETQ. The V and J ends are trimmed by 7 bases and 10 bases, leaving 14 bases between them. Each collaborating institution followed its own protocols to collect whole blood in K2EDTA tubes. For TCRbeta analysis, collaborators shipped samples in one of three forms: frozen whole blood, isolated PBMCs, or DNA extracted from either of those sample types. The sequencing input was peripheral blood. The TCR originated in a man over 45 with active or convalescent COVID-19. The chain couples TRBV5-1 to TRBJ1-4; TRBD1 is perhaps the D gene, given 5 matching bases. The nucleotides are TGCGCCAGCGTTGGGGCCGACTCAAAACTGTTTTTT. The resulting protein is CASVGADSKLFF.